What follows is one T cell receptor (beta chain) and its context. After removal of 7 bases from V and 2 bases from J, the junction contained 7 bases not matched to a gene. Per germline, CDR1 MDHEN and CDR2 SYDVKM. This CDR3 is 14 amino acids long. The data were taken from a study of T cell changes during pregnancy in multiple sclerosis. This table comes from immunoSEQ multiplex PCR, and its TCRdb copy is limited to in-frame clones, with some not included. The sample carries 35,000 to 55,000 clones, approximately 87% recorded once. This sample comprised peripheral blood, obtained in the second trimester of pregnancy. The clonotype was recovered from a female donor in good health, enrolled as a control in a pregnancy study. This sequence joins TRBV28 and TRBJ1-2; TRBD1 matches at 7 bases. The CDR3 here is CASTKGGPNYGYTF. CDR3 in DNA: TGTGCCAGCACCAAAGGGGGCCCCAACTATGGCTACACCTTC.